This T cell receptor beta chain comes out of a study of cytomegalovirus exposure and HLA in healthy donors. Regarding the study as a whole: As a later analysis revealed, the rate of TCR association differed by HLA locus, with DRB1 most and HLA-C fewest.

Use of 60 Vbeta and 13 Jbeta primers characterized the PCR. Profiling relied on immunoSEQ multiplex PCR, and the TCRdb table lists in-frame clones only, not all of them. The sample has about 170,000 clones, around four fifths seen once. This clone has just one count. Its antigen is currently unknown. Germline CDR1 is LNHNV and CDR2 is YYDKDF (reference sequence). Trimming left V 0 bases short and J 8 bases short, with 13 bases between. CDR3 length: 15 residues. This rearrangement joins TRBV15 to TRBJ1-4; the D is unclear. This TCR was recovered from a boy aged 2 to 10 in good health and CMV-seronegative. The source material was PBMCs. CDR3 sequence: CATSRDTGVVEKLFF. In DNA, the CDR3 is TGTGCCACCAGCAGAGATACCGGGGTTGTGGAAAAACTGTTTTTT.